A selection of T cell receptor beta chains follows, all from one sample in a study of blood T cell repertoires in COVID-19. Libraries were prepared by immunoSEQ multiplex PCR; TCRdb keeps only in-frame clonotypes and omits some of them. This sample yields 250,000 to 300,000 clones, of which approximately 90% are seen a single time; roughly 2% belongs to the top ten. The specimen sequenced was PBMCs or T cells enriched from blood (not recorded which). The receptor source for this set is a woman aged 55-69 years in a cohort exposed to, infected with or recovered from COVID-19 (not recorded which). Both conserved end residues are part of each CDR3. The D gene is left open where the match is weak. Clone size is given for some rows only: seen once, a few or many times, or a class if the clone is expanded.

j_gene | d_gene | abundance | v_gene | CDR3aa | CDR3nt
TRBJ2-7 | . | . | TRBV10-3 | CAISSPPRDEQYF | TGTGCCATTTCGAGCCCCCCGCGTGACGAGCAGTACTTC
TRBJ1-5 | TRBD1 | . | TRBV7-9 | CASSLARGKSNQPQHF | TGTGCCAGCAGCTTAGCCAGGGGGAAAAGCAATCAGCCCCAGCATTTT
TRBJ2-1 | . | . | TRBV5-1 | CASTEQPNSYNEQFF | TGCGCCAGCACCGAACAACCGAATTCCTACAATGAGCAGTTCTTC
TRBJ2-5 | . | few | TRBV5-5 | CASSLAVQETQYF | TGTGCCAGCAGCTTGGCAGTCCAGGAGACCCAGTACTTC
TRBJ2-7 | TRBD2 | . | TRBV5-6 | CASSLGLAGGKWDEQYF | TGTGCCAGCAGCCTCGGACTAGCGGGAGGGAAATGGGACGAGCAGTACTTC
TRBJ2-5 | TRBD1 | . | TRBV28 | CASSPWDRVGETQYF | TGTGCCAGCAGTCCCTGGGACAGGGTGGGGGAGACCCAGTACTTC
TRBJ1-5 | TRBD1 | . | TRBV7-9 | CASSPTDRDQPQHF | TGTGCCAGCAGCCCTACCGACAGGGATCAGCCCCAGCATTTT
TRBJ1-5 | . | . | TRBV6-2/TRBV6-3 | CASSPRQVLSNQPQHF | TGTGCCAGCAGTCCCCGACAGGTCCTTAGCAATCAGCCCCAGCATTTT
TRBJ1-1 | . | once | TRBV6-2/TRBV6-3 | CASSYREDGRAFF | TGTGCCAGCAGTTACAGGGAGGATGGTAGAGCTTTCTTT
TRBJ1-1 | TRBD1 | once | TRBV7-9 | CASSFQGENTEAFF | TGTGCCAGCAGCTTCCAGGGGGAGAACACTGAAGCTTTCTTT
TRBJ1-2 | . | few | TRBV15 | CATSSGSPSDYGYTF | TGTGCCACCAGCAGTGGGTCCCCGAGCGACTATGGCTACACCTTC
TRBJ2-7 | TRBD1 | . | TRBV10-2 | CASSEFFLQGGEQYF | TGCGCCAGCAGTGAGTTTTTCTTACAGGGGGGCGAGCAGTACTTC
TRBJ2-5 | . | few | TRBV5-1 | CASSSGKGGLETQYF | TGCGCCAGCAGCTCGGGAAAAGGGGGTCTAGAGACCCAGTACTTC
TRBJ2-5 | TRBD1 | . | TRBV5-1 | CASSLADRAKETQYF | TGCGCCAGCAGCTTGGCAGACAGGGCAAAAGAGACCCAGTACTTC
TRBJ1-2 | TRBD1 | . | TRBV5-8 | CASSQGGNYGYTF | TGTGCCAGCAGCCAGGGGGGTAACTATGGCTACACCTTC
TRBJ2-1 | TRBD2 | . | TRBV9 | CASSVGYGGERIHNEQFF | TGTGCCAGCAGCGTAGGATATGGGGGGGAGCGAATTCACAATGAGCAGTTCTTC
TRBJ2-5 | . | . | TRBV2 | CASKGGQRETQYF | TGTGCCAGCAAGGGGGGGCAGCGAGAGACCCAGTACTTC
TRBJ2-6 | . | . | TRBV19 | CASSITQEGGANVLTF | TGTGCCAGTAGTATAACCCAGGAAGGTGGGGCCAACGTCCTGACTTTC
TRBJ1-2 | . | . | TRBV6-2/TRBV6-3 | CASSFSSSSGPRGYTF | TGTGCCAGCAGTTTCTCTTCCTCCTCAGGGCCCCGGGGCTACACCTTC
TRBJ1-4 | . | . | TRBV5-1 | CASSSKTATNEKLFF | TGCGCCAGCAGCTCCAAGACAGCAACTAATGAAAAACTGTTTTTT
TRBJ2-2 | . | . | TRBV4-1 | CASSQDVASIDNGELFF | TGCGCCAGCAGCCAAGATGTCGCTAGCATCGACAACGGGGAGCTGTTTTTT
TRBJ1-5 | TRBD1 | . | TRBV6-2/TRBV6-3 | CASSHGGQVDQPQHF | TGTGCCAGCAGTCACGGGGGACAGGTTGATCAGCCCCAGCATTTT
TRBJ1-3 | . | . | TRBV28 | CASSSGLSFNTIYF | TGTGCCAGCAGTTCAGGGTTATCCTTCAACACCATATATTTT
TRBJ2-1 | TRBD2 | . | TRBV19 | CATEVPIAGGRDEQFF | TGTGCCACCGAAGTTCCTATAGCGGGAGGTAGAGATGAGCAGTTCTTC
TRBJ1-2 | TRBD1 | few | TRBV6-5 | CASSLTGAAYGYTF | TGTGCCAGCAGTCTGACAGGGGCGGCCTATGGCTACACCTTC
TRBJ1-5 | . | . | TRBV5-1 | CASSGRGRFQPQHF | TGCGCCAGCAGCGGTCGAGGGCGGTTTCAGCCCCAGCATTTT
TRBJ1-2 | . | . | TRBV5-1 | CASSFGQYGYTF | TGCGCCAGCAGCTTCGGACAGTATGGCTACACCTTC